This T cell receptor (beta chain) was recorded in a study of blood T cell repertoires in COVID-19. Across the whole study: The study drew acute and convalescent COVID-19 samples from the United States, Italy and Spain. Sources were T cells, B-cell-depleted T cells, or PBMCs; the material itself was cDNA or gDNA.

Original methodology: Using reference gene primer amplification, nucleated cell counts were estimated. Assay used: immunoSEQ multiplex PCR; TCRdb lists only in-frame clones, some missing. V and J calls and clone size come straight from that table; D and trimming were deduced from the DNA. The repertoire holds more than 90,000 clones, less than 90% seen once, with approximately 7.9% in the top ten. The CDR3 is 16 residues long. J gave up 4 bases and V 5 bases, and 9 bases lay outside the gene matches. Germline assignment: CDR1 SGHTA and CDR2 FQGNSA. The sequence was obtained from a man between 65 and 85 years old who had recovered from COVID-19. The sequencing sample was made of peripheral blood. The V gene is TRBV7-2, the J gene TRBJ2-5, with TRBD1 identical over 11 bases. This CDR3 is CASSVADRGRPETQYF. The CDR3 bases are TGTGCCAGCAGCGTGGCGGACAGGGGGCGTCCAGAGACCCAGTACTTC.